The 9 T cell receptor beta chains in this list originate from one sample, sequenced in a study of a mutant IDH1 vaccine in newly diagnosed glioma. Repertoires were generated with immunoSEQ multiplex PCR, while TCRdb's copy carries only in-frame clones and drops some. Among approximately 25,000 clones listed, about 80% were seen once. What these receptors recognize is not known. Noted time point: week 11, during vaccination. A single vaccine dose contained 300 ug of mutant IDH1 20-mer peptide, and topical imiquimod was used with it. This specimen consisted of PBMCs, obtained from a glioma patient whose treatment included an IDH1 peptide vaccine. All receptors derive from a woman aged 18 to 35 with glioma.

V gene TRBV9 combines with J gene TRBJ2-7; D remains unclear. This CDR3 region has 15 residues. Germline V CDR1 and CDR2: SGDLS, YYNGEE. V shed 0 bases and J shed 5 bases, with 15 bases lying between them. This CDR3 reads CASSVAGVGYDEQYF. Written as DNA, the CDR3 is TGTGCCAGCAGCGTAGCAGGCGTTGGATACGACGAGCAGTACTTC.

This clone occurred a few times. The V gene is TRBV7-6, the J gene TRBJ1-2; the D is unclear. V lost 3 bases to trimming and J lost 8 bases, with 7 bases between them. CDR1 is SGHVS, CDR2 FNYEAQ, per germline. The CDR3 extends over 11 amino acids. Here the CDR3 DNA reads TGTGCCAGCAGCTTTGAGGTCGGCTACACCTTC. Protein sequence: CASSFEVGYTF.

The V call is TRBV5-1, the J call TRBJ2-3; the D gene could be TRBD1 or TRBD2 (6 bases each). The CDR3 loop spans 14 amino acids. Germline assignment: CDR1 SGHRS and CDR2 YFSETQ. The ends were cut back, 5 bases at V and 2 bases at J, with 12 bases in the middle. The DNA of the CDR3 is TGCGCCAGCAGACTCGGGGGCCTCACAGATACGCAGTATTTT. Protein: CASRLGGLTDTQYF.

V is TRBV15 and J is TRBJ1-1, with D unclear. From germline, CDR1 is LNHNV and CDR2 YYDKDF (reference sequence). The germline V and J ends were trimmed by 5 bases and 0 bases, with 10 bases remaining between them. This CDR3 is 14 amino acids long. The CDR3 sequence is CATSADKVNTEAFF. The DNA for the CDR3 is TGTGCCACCAGCGCAGATAAAGTGAACACTGAAGCTTTCTTT.

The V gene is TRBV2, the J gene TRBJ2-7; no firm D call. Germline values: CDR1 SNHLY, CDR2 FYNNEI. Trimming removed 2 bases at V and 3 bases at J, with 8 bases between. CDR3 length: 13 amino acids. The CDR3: CASSEWHSYEQYF. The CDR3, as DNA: TGTGCCAGCAGTGAATGGCACAGCTACGAGCAGTACTTC.

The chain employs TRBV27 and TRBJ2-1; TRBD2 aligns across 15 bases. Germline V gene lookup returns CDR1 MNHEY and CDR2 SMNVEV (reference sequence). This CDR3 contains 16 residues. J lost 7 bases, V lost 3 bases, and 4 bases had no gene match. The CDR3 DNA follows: TGTGCCAGCAGTTTCTACGGACTAGCGGGGGGGAATGAGCAGTTCTTC. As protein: CASSFYGLAGGNEQFF.

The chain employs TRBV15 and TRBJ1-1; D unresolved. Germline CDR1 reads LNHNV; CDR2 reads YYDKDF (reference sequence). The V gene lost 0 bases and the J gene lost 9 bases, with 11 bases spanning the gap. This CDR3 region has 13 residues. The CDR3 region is CATSRDEKTQAFF. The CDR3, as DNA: TGTGCCACCAGCAGAGATGAAAAGACTCAAGCTTTCTTT.

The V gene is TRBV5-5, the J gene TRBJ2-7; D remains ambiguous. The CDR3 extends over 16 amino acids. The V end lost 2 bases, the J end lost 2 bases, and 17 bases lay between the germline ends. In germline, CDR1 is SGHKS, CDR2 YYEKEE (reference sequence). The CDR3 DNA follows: TGTGCCAGCAGCTTCCCCTGGCGGCCTAGTGCCTACGAGCAGTACTTC. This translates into CASSFPWRPSAYEQYF.

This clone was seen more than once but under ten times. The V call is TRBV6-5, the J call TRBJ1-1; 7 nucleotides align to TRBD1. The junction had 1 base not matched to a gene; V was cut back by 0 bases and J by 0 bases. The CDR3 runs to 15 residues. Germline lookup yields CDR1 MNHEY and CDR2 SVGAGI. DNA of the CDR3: TGTGCCAGCAGTTACTCGCAGGGGGTGAACACTGAAGCTTTCTTT. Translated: CASSYSQGVNTEAFF.